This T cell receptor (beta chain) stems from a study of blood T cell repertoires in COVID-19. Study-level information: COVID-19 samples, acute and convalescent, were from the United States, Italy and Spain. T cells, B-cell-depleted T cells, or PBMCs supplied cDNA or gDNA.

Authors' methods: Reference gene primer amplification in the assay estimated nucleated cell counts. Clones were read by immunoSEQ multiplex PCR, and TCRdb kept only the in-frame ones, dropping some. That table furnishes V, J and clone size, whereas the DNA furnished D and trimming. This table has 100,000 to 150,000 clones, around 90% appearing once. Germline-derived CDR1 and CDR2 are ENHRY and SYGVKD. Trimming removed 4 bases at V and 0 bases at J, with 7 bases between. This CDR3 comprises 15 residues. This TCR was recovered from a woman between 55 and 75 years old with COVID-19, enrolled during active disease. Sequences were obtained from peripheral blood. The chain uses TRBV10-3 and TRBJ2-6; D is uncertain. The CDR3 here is CAISVSNSGANVLTF. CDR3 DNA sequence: TGTGCCATCAGTGTTAGCAACTCTGGGGCCAACGTCCTGACTTTC.